This T cell receptor (beta chain) appears in the sequencing data of a study of T cells in Graves' hyperthyroidism and ophthalmopathy. Points from the study as a whole: Most expanded thyroid clonotypes above 0.001 recurred in blood. A model using 13 V-J features told ophthalmopathy apart from stable hyperthyroidism. A median around 5.9 months before onset, the model predicted ophthalmopathy.

Trimming left V 0 bases short and J 6 bases short, with 10 bases between. Per germline, CDR1 SGHRS and CDR2 YFSETQ. The CDR3 has 14 residues. This clonotype was detected a few times. The antigen remains undetermined. Exclusion followed for patients with uncontrolled infection, other autoimmune disease, pregnancy or lactation. TCR beta CDR3 sequences were amplified from RNA transcripts. Initially, a first-round RT-PCR of the TCR CDR3 employed the HTBI primer set. In TCRdb, the multiplex PCR reads were re-called with MiXCR into one record per CDR3 protein. Altogether more than 300,000 distinct CDR3 sequences are present, approximately 13% being singletons, with the ten largest covering 9.5% to 11%.

The chain carries TRBV5-1 and TRBJ2-1; D perhaps matches TRBD1 (5 bases). What was sequenced was blood. This clonotype was obtained from a woman aged 55-69 years with Graves' hyperthyroidism. The CDR3 DNA sequence: TGCGCCAGCAGCTTGGCAGGGTTCGGCAATGAGCAGTTCTTC. Protein: CASSLAGFGNEQFF.